The source of this TCR beta chain is a study of a mutant IDH1 vaccine in newly diagnosed glioma. Time point here: week 23, last vaccination. Every vaccine dose comprised 300 ug of mutant IDH1 20-mer peptide plus topical imiquimod. Repertoires were generated with immunoSEQ multiplex PCR, while TCRdb's copy carries only in-frame clones and drops some. The sample shows 55,000 or so clones, about 80% of them seen only once. Worth noting for this clone: Its antigen is unknown.

CDR3 length: 12 amino acids. V lost 4 bases and J lost 6; bases outside the gene matches: 4. The germline V gene encodes CDR1 SQVTM and CDR2 ANQGSEA. The TCR comes from a man aged 40-55 years with glioma. The J gene is TRBJ2-7, the V gene TRBV29-1, with TRBD1 identical over 9 bases. The specimen comprised PBMCs, sampled from a glioma patient whose treatment included an IDH1 peptide vaccine. The CDR3 spells CSVGDRVGEQYF. The CDR3 nucleotides read TGCAGCGTTGGGGACAGGGTAGGCGAGCAGTACTTC.